These 25 T cell receptor beta chains were all obtained from the same sample, sequenced in a study of cytomegalovirus exposure and HLA in healthy donors. PCR amplification relied on 60 Vbeta primers (plus 13 Jbeta primers). TCRdb keeps only in-frame clones here, not all; method: immunoSEQ multiplex PCR. The sample has roughly 200,000 clones, around three quarters seen once. Sequencing was carried out using PBMCs. These receptors were obtained from a woman in her 30s in good health and CMV-seropositive.

This clone appeared once. The chain combines TRBV7-8 with TRBJ1-2; D ambiguous. Trimming removed 5 bases at V and 4 bases at J, with 17 bases between. Germline lookup yields CDR1 SGHVS and CDR2 FQNEAQ. CDR3 length: 15 amino acids. CDR3 loop: CASSPARLRGYGYTF. CDR3 in DNA: TGTGCCAGCAGCCCGGCGCGGCTCCGGGGCTATGGCTACACCTTC.

The rearrangement links TRBV7-9 to TRBJ1-1; D may be TRBD1 (5 bases). This CDR3 is built from 14 residues. Germline CDR1 reads SEHNR; CDR2 reads FQNEAQ (reference sequence). The V end was cut by 4 bases, the J end by 0 bases, with 9 bases between. The CDR3 nucleotides read TGTGCCAGCAGCTCCAGACAGCTGAACACTGAAGCTTTCTTT. It translates to CASSSRQLNTEAFF.

This clone showed up just a few times. The chain recombines TRBV5-4 with TRBJ2-6; perhaps TRBD1 as D (5 bases). The CDR3 extends over 16 amino acids. The germline V gene has CDR1 SGHNT and CDR2 YYREEE (reference sequence). V gave up 0 bases and J gave up 1 base, with 8 bases separating them. The CDR3 DNA sequence: TGTGCCAGCAGCTTGGGGGGCTCGTCTGGGGCCAACGTCCTGACTTTC. Amino acids: CASSLGGSSGANVLTF. Full variable domain (rest looked up from reference TRBV5-4 and TRBJ2-6): ETGVTQSPTHLIKTRGQQVTLRCSSQSGHNTVSWYQQALGQGPQFIFQYYREEENGRGNFPPRFSGLQFPNYSSELNVNALELDDSALYLCASSLGGSSGANVLTFGAGSRLTVL.

The chain is built from TRBV2 and TRBJ2-1, with TRBD2 as a possible D gene (5 bases). Trimming removed 6 bases at V and 0 bases at J, with 6 bases between. CDR1 is SNHLY and CDR2 is FYNNEI in the germline V gene. This CDR3 is 13 amino acids long. CDR3 coding DNA: TGTGCCAGCAGAGGGAGCTCCTACAATGAGCAGTTCTTC. This gives the protein CASRGSSYNEQFF.

The J gene is TRBJ1-1, the V gene TRBV18; TRBD1 aligns across 10 bases. This CDR3 spans 12 amino acids. The V gene end was trimmed by 3 bases and the J gene end by 12 bases; junction bases not matched to a gene: 4. CDR1 and CDR2 from the germline V gene are KGHSH and LQKENI. The CDR3 DNA follows: TGTGCCAGCTCACCGGGACAGGGGATTACTTTCTTT. Amino acid sequence: CASSPGQGITFF.

The chain has TRBV5-1 and TRBJ2-3, with 9 bases fitting TRBD2. CDR3 length: 16 residues. Germline lookup yields CDR1 SGHRS and CDR2 YFSETQ. Trimming at V came to 2 bases and at J to 2 bases, leaving 6 bases not matched to a gene. CDR3 protein: CASSLLAGKATDTQYF. Written as DNA, the CDR3 is TGCGCCAGCAGCTTACTAGCGGGTAAGGCCACAGATACGCAGTATTTT.

CDR3 sequence: CASSSPTSGGPYNEQFF. CDR3 coding DNA: TGTGCCAGCAGCTCTCCGACTAGCGGGGGACCCTACAATGAGCAGTTCTTC. This chain joins TRBV11-2 and TRBJ2-1, with TRBD2 identical over 12 bases. The V gene end was trimmed by 4 bases and the J gene end by 2 bases; junction bases not matched to a gene: 6. The CDR3 is 17 residues long. Germline lookup yields CDR1 SGHAT and CDR2 FQNNGV.

This clone came up a few times. The chain links TRBV27 to TRBJ2-7; 11 positions match TRBD2. The CDR3 contains 15 residues. CDR1 is MNHEY, CDR2 SMNVEV, per germline (reference sequence). V trimming: 2 bases; J trimming: 2 bases; junction bases outside the gene matches: 2. Here the CDR3 DNA reads TGTGCCAGCAGTTTAATAGCGGGAGGGCCCTACGAGCAGTACTTC. This encodes CASSLIAGGPYEQYF.

In this sample, this clone turned up a few times. The rearrangement uses TRBV5-1 and TRBJ1-4; D is unclear. The CDR3 has 17 amino acids. Germline-derived CDR1 and CDR2 are SGHRS and YFSETQ. Trimming removed 4 bases from V and 7 bases from J, with 23 bases in between. This CDR3 reads CASSMGNVERAAEKLFF. The CDR3 DNA reads TGCGCCAGCAGCATGGGGAATGTGGAGCGGGCGGCTGAAAAACTGTTTTTT.

This clone has more than one count but fewer than ten. The rearrangement links TRBV9 to TRBJ2-1; possibly TRBD1 for D (5 bases). The CDR3 covers 14 residues. The germline V and J ends were trimmed by 0 bases and 9 bases, with 13 bases remaining between them. In germline, CDR1 is SGDLS, CDR2 YYNGEE. CDR3: CASSVVRTQGEQFF. CDR3 in DNA: TGTGCCAGCAGCGTAGTTCGAACGCAGGGTGAGCAGTTCTTC.

The chain couples TRBV7-2 to TRBJ1-4, with D maybe TRBD1 (5 bases). The CDR3 contains 15 residues. V shed 2 bases and J shed 6 bases, with 13 bases lying between them. Germline V lookup: CDR1 SGHTA, CDR2 FQGNSA. The CDR3 DNA reads TGTGCCAGCAGCTTACCGGGGGGAGTTGATGAAAAACTGTTTTTT. Translating it yields CASSLPGGVDEKLFF.

This clone came up once. V is TRBV7-9 and J is TRBJ1-2; 7 nucleotides align to TRBD1. This CDR3 comprises 15 residues. Trimming took 1 base from V and 2 from J; bases not matched to a gene: 4. Germline-derived CDR1 and CDR2 are SEHNR and FQNEAQ (reference sequence). Written as DNA, the CDR3 is TGTGCCAGCAGCTTAGGGGACAGATTAAACTATGGCTACACCTTC. Translated: CASSLGDRLNYGYTF.

This chain uses TRBV4-2 with TRBJ1-4, with 9 bases fitting TRBD1. This CDR3 spans 16 amino acids. V lost 0 bases, J lost 6 bases, and 5 bases stayed unmatched. Germline-derived CDR1 and CDR2 are LGHNA and YNFKEQ. The CDR3 loop is CASSQEGRTGDEKLFF. Here the CDR3 DNA reads TGTGCCAGCAGCCAAGAGGGGAGGACAGGGGATGAAAAACTGTTTTTT.

The CDR3 spells CASSLGATGDGYTF. The CDR3 DNA sequence: TGTGCCAGCAGCTTGGGGGCCACAGGGGATGGCTACACCTTC. The gene calls are TRBV7-9 and TRBJ1-2; 7 nucleotides match TRBD1. V trimming: 3 bases; J trimming: 6 bases; junction bases outside the gene matches: 7. The CDR3 extends over 14 amino acids. Germline lookup yields CDR1 SEHNR and CDR2 FQNEAQ (reference sequence).

The gene calls are TRBV5-1 and TRBJ2-7; D may be TRBD2 (6 bases). The CDR3 spans 14 residues. Germline lookup yields CDR1 SGHRS and CDR2 YFSETQ. Between the trimmed V and J ends, which lost 0 bases and 0 bases, there was a span of 7 bases. The CDR3 DNA is TGCGCCAGCAGCTTGGTGGGGGGCTCCTACGAGCAGTACTTC. Translation: CASSLVGGSYEQYF.

The CDR3 coding sequence is TGCAGCGTTGAAGATAGGACACCAAGGGTGCACACAGGGTCTCGTCCTTCCTACGAGCAGTACTTC. It codes for CSVEDRTPRVHTGSRPSYEQYF. The genes are TRBV29-1 and TRBJ2-7; a weak D match, TRBD1 (6 bases). The V and J ends lost 0 bases and 1 base respectively, with 34 bases between them. Germline V gives CDR1 SQVTM, CDR2 ANQGSEA. The CDR3 covers 22 residues.

The V and J genes are TRBV29-1 and TRBJ1-1, with 8 bases identical to TRBD1. Germline CDR1 reads SQVTM; CDR2 reads ANQGSEA. The junction had 6 bases not matched to a gene; V was cut back by 6 bases and J by 3 bases. The CDR3 has 13 residues. The CDR3, as DNA: TGCAGCGTCCAAACAGGGGGGGACACTGAAGCTTTCTTT. Amino acid sequence: CSVQTGGDTEAFF.

The V call is TRBV11-2, the J call TRBJ1-5; D is uncertain. CDR3 length: 17 residues. Germline-derived CDR1 and CDR2 are SGHAT and FQNNGV. V was cut by 0 bases and J by 5 bases, with 17 bases left in between. The CDR3 loop reads CASSLDPGVFGDQPQHF. CDR3 DNA sequence: TGTGCCAGCAGCTTAGATCCCGGGGTTTTTGGAGATCAGCCCCAGCATTTT.

The gene calls are TRBV19 and TRBJ1-1, with 8 positions matching TRBD1. Per germline, CDR1 LNHDA and CDR2 SQIVND (reference sequence). The CDR3 is made up of 11 amino acids. V shed 2 bases, J shed 11 bases, and the junction held 1 base outside the gene matches. CDR3 residues: CASSIRDRAFF. The CDR3 nucleotides are TGTGCCAGTAGTATAAGGGACAGGGCTTTCTTT.

J is TRBJ2-1 and V is TRBV7-8, with 11 bases identical to TRBD2. The CDR3 consists of 16 residues. Trimming cost V 1 base and J 3 bases; bases outside gene matches: 2. Germline CDR1 and CDR2: SGHVS and FQNEAQ. This chain's CDR3 is CASSLVLAGGYNEQFF. As DNA, the CDR3 is TGTGCCAGCAGCTTAGTTCTAGCGGGAGGCTACAATGAGCAGTTCTTC. Filled out from reference TRBV7-8 and TRBJ2-1, the complete variable domain reads GAGVSQSPRYKVAKRGQDVALRCDPISGHVSLFWYQQALGQGPEFLTYFQNEAQLDKSGLPSDRFFAERPEGSVSTLKIQRTQQEDSAVYLCASSLVLAGGYNEQFFGPGTRLTVL.

This chain connects TRBV6-1 to TRBJ1-2; TRBD1 might be the D (6 bases). Trimming pared 6 bases from V and 7 bases from J, leaving 15 bases between. CDR3 length: 13 amino acids. Germline V lookup: CDR1 MNHNS, CDR2 SASEGT. CDR3 coding DNA: TGTGCCAGCAGAGACCCACAGGGCCCTGGCTACACCTTC. This encodes CASRDPQGPGYTF.

J is TRBJ2-2 and V is TRBV18; 8 positions agree with TRBD1. The V gene end was trimmed by 0 bases and the J gene end by 0 bases; junction bases not matched to a gene: 3. This CDR3 spans 17 amino acids. Per the germline V gene, CDR1 is KGHSH and CDR2 is LQKENI. In DNA form, the CDR3 reads TGTGCCAGCTCACCACCGGGCAGGGGGCCGAACACCGGGGAGCTGTTTTTT. Its translation: CASSPPGRGPNTGELFF.

The chain couples TRBV19 to TRBJ2-2; possibly TRBD1 for D (6 bases). Per germline, CDR1 LNHDA and CDR2 SQIVND (reference sequence). Trimming shortened V by 2 bases and J by 8 bases, and 12 bases separated the two germline ends. The CDR3 consists of 14 residues. CDR3 DNA: TGTGCCAGTAGTATAAGGACAGTGGCAGGGGAGCTGTTTTTT. Translated, it gives CASSIRTVAGELFF.

CDR3 in DNA: TGTGCCAGTAGAAAATACCCCAGGGGGTCCCGGCTCACAGATACGCAGTATTTT. This sequence encodes CASRKYPRGSRLTDTQYF. This chain links TRBV19 with TRBJ2-3, with 7 bases lining up with TRBD1. V gave up 6 bases and J gave up 2 bases; unmatched junction bases: 17. The CDR3 extends over 18 amino acids. The germline CDR1 and CDR2 sequences are LNHDA and SQIVND (reference sequence).

V usage is TRBV6-6 and J usage is TRBJ2-1; 7 bases map to TRBD1. The CDR3 spans 15 residues. Looked up from germline, CDR1 is MNHNY and CDR2 is SVGAGI (reference sequence). J gave up 0 bases and V 6 bases, and 5 bases lay outside the gene matches. CDR3 region: CASRRRGSSYNEQFF. CDR3 nucleotide sequence: TGTGCCAGCAGACGCAGGGGGAGCTCCTACAATGAGCAGTTCTTC.